This TCR beta chain appears in the sequencing data of a study of cytomegalovirus exposure and HLA in healthy donors. Study-wide findings and caveats: In vitro checks showed that a few CMV-associated chains really do target CMV antigens. Subsequent analysis revealed that first-cohort TCR clusters tended to co-occur in the 130 or so validation repertoires. Among TCR beta chains, those listed as cytomegalovirus-associated numbered 164.

With regard to this clone: The antigen is not known.

Some clones are missing from TCRdb's copy, which holds only in-frame ones; the method was immunoSEQ multiplex PCR. The table has 150,000 to 250,000 clones, about 81% seen once; the top ten hold 0.95% to 1.5%. This CDR3 spans 14 amino acids. CDR1 is SGHRS and CDR2 is YFSETQ in the germline V gene. V lost 1 base, J lost 3 bases, and 11 bases lay in between. The donors were part of the validation cohort of 120 or so subjects. That cohort was separate from the first cohort, which comprised several hundred subjects. The sequence was collected from a woman between 25 and 40 years old in good health and CMV-seronegative. The sample comprised PBMCs. V usage is TRBV5-1 and J usage is TRBJ2-7, with D perhaps TRBD2 (5 bases). The CDR3 reads CASSLSASGYEQYF. CDR3 coding DNA: TGCGCCAGCAGCTTGAGTGCGAGCGGCTACGAGCAGTACTTC.